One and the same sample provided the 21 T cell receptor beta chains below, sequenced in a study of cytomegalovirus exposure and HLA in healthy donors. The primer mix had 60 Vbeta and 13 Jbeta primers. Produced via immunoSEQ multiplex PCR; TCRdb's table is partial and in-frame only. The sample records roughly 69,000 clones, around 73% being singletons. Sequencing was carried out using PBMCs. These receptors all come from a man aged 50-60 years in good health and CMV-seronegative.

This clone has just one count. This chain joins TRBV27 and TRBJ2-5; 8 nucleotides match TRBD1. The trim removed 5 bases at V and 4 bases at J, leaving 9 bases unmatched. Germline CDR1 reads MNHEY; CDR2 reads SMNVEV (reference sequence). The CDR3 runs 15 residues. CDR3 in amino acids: CASSGQGAVGETQYF. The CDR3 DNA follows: TGTGCCAGCAGTGGTCAGGGGGCAGTCGGAGAGACCCAGTACTTC.

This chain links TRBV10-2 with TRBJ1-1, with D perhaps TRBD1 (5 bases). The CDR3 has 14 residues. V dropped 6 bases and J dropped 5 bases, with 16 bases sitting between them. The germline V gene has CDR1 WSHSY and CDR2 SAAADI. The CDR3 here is CASRPTGGTTEAFF. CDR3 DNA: TGCGCCAGCAGACCTACGGGGGGGACGACTGAAGCTTTCTTT.

CDR3 amino acids: CASSLGEHTDTQYF. Written as DNA, the CDR3 is TGTGCCAGCAGTCTTGGGGAGCACACAGATACGCAGTATTTT. The genes are TRBV6-4 and TRBJ2-3; D is perhaps TRBD2 (5 bases). The CDR3 covers 14 residues. Germline V gives CDR1 MRHNA, CDR2 SNTAGT. Trimming cost V 5 bases and J 2 bases, with 11 bases left between them.

The CDR3 coding sequence is TGTGCCACCAGCAGGCGGGGGCCAACCCAAGAGACCCAGTACTTC. Translation: CATSRRGPTQETQYF. V gene TRBV15 combines with J gene TRBJ2-5; D may be TRBD2 (7 bases). Trimming removed 3 bases at V and 1 base at J, with 12 bases between. Germline V gene lookup returns CDR1 LNHNV and CDR2 YYDKDF (reference sequence). The CDR3 is 15 residues long.

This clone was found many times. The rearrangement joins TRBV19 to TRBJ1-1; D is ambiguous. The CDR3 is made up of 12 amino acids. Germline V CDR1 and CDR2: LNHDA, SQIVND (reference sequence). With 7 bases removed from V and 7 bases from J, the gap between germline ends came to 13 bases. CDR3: CASNHRGGEAFF. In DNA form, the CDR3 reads TGTGCCAGTAATCACAGAGGAGGTGAAGCTTTCTTT.

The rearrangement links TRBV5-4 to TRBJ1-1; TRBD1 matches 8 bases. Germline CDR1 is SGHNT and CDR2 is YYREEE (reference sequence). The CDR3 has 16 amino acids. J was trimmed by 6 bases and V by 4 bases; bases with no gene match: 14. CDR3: CASSPGPGQDYAEAFF. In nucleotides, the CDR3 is TGTGCCAGCAGCCCCGGTCCGGGACAGGACTACGCTGAAGCTTTCTTT.

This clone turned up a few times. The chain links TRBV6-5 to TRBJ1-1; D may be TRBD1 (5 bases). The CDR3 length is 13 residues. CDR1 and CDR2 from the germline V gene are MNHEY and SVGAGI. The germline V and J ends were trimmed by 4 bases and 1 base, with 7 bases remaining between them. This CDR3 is CASSWGENTEAFF. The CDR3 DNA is TGTGCCAGCAGTTGGGGCGAGAACACTGAAGCTTTCTTT.

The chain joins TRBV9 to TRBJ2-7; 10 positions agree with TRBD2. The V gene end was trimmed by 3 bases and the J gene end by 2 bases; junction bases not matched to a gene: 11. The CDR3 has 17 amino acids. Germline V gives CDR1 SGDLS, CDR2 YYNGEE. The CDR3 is CASSATSGVGLPYEQYF. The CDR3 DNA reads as TGTGCCAGCAGCGCAACTAGCGGGGTGGGCCTACCCTACGAGCAGTACTTC.

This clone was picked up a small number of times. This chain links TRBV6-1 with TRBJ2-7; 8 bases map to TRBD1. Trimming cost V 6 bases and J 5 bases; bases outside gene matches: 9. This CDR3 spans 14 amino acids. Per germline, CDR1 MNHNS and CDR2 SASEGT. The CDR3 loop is CASRYGQGRNEQYF. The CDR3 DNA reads TGTGCCAGCAGGTACGGACAGGGTCGAAACGAGCAGTACTTC.

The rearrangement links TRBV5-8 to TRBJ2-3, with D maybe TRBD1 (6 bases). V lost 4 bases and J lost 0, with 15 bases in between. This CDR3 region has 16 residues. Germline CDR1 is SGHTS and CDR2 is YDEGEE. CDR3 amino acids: CASSGAGTRSTDTQYF. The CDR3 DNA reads TGTGCCAGCAGCGGGGCCGGGACACGAAGCACAGATACGCAGTATTTT.

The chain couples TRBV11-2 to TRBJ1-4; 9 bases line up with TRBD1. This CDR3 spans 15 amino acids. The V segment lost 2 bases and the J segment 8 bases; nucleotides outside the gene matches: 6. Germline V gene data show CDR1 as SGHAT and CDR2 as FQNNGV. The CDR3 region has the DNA TGTGCCAGCAGCTTAATGGGACAGGGTAACGAAAAACTGTTTTTT. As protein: CASSLMGQGNEKLFF.

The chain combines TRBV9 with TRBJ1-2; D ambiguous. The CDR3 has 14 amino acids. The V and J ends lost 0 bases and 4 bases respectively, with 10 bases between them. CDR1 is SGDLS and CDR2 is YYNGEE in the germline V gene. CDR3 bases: TGTGCCAGCAGCGTAGTCGACACGAGCTATGGCTACACCTTC. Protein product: CASSVVDTSYGYTF.

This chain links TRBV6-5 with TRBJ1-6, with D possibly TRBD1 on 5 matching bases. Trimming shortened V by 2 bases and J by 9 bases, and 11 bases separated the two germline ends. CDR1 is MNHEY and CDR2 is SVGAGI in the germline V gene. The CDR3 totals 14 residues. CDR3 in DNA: TGTGCCAGCAGTTACGGGCAGGGTCGTTCACCCCTCCACTTT. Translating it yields CASSYGQGRSPLHF.

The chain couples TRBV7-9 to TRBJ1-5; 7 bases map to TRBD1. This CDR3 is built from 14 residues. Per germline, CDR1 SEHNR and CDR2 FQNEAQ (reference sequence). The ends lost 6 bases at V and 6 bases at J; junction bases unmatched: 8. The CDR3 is CASSYDRDTQPQHF. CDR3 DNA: TGTGCCAGCAGTTATGACAGGGACACTCAGCCCCAGCATTTT.

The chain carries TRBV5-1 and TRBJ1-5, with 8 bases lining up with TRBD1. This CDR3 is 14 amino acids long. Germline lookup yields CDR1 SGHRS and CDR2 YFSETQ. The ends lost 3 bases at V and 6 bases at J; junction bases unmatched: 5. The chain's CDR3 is CASSSQGAGQPQHF. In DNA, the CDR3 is TGCGCCAGCAGCTCTCAGGGGGCGGGTCAGCCCCAGCATTTT.

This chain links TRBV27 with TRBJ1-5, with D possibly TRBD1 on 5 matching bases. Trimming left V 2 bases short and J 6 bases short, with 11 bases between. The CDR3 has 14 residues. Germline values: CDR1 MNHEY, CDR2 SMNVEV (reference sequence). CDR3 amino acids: CASSLRQGTQPQHF. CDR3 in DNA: TGTGCCAGCAGTTTAAGGCAGGGTACTCAGCCCCAGCATTTT.

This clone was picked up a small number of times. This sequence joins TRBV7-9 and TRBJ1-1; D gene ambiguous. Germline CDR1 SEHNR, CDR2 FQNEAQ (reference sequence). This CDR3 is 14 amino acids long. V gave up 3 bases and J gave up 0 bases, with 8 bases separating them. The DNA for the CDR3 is TGTGCCAGCAGCTTTGGGCAGATGAACACTGAAGCTTTCTTT. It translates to CASSFGQMNTEAFF.

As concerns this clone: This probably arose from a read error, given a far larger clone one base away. For the CDR3, the DNA is TGCAGCGTGTACAGGGGGCACGAGCAGTGCTTC. The encoded protein is CSVYRGHEQCF. The genes are TRBV29-1 and TRBJ2-7; 9 positions agree with TRBD1. The CDR3 totals 11 residues. CDR1 SQVTM and CDR2 ANQGSEA come from the germline V gene.

Here the CDR3 DNA reads TGTGCCAGCAGCACACGCTCTGGGGCCAACGTCCTGACTTTC. Encoded protein: CASSTRSGANVLTF. The gene calls are TRBV11-2 and TRBJ2-6, with D unresolved. Germline values: CDR1 SGHAT, CDR2 FQNNGV. V gave up 5 bases and J gave up 0 bases, with 5 bases separating them. The CDR3 length is 14 residues.

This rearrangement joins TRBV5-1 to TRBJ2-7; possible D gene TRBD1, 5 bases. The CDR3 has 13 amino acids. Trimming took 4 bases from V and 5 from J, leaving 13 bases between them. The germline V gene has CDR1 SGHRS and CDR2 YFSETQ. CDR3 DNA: TGCGCCAGCAGCCTACAGGATATCCACGAGCAGTACTTC. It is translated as CASSLQDIHEQYF. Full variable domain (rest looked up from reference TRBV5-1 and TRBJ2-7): KAGVTQTPRYLIKTRGQQVTLSCSPISGHRSVSWYQQTPGQGLQFLFEYFSETQRNKGNFPGRFSGRQFSNSRSEMNVSTLELGDSALYLCASSLQDIHEQYFGPGTRLTVT.

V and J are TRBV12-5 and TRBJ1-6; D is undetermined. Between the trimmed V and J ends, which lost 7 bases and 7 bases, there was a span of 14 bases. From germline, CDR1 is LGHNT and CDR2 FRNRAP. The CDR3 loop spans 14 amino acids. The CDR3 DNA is TGTGCTAGTGACGCAGGCCAGTTAAATTCACCCCTCCACTTT. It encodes CASDAGQLNSPLHF.